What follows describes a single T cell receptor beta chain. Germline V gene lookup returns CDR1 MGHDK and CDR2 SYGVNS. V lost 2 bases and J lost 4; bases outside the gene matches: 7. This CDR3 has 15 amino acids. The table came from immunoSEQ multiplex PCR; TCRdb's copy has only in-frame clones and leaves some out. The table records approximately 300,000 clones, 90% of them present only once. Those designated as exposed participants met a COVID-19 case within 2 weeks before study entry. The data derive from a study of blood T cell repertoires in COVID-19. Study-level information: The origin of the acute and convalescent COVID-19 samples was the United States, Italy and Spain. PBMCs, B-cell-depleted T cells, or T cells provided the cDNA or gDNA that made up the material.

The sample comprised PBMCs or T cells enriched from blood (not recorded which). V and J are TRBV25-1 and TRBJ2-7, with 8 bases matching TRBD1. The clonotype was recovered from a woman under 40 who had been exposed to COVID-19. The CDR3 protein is CASSEAGTGSYEQYF. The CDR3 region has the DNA TGTGCCAGCAGTGAAGCCGGGACAGGTTCTTACGAGCAGTACTTC.